This is a list of T cell receptor beta chains from one sample in a study of radiation and T cells in renal cell carcinoma. The table came from immunoSEQ multiplex PCR; TCRdb's copy has only in-frame clones and leaves some out. The sample yields about 78,000 clones, 70% to 90% seen once. This specimen was blood, taken from a patient whose treatment included radiotherapy and nephrectomy. Source of these receptors: a woman in her seventies with renal cell carcinoma. Each CDR3 is given with its conserved first and last residue. The order of the fields is CDR3 length, V gene, J gene, clone size, D gene, CDR3 protein, CDR3 DNA. The D gene is left open where the match is weak. Rows give clone size only sometimes, using once, few, many, or a class for an expanded clone.

CDR3 length: 14
V gene: TRBV10-3
J gene: TRBJ1-1
clone size: few
D gene: -
CDR3 protein: CAISVKTGNTEAFF
CDR3 DNA: TGTGCCATCAGTGTTAAGACAGGGAACACTGAAGCTTTCTTT

CDR3 length: 15
V gene: TRBV5-1
J gene: TRBJ2-5
clone size: -
D gene: TRBD1
CDR3 protein: CASSLALTGGETQYF
CDR3 DNA: TGCGCCAGCAGCTTGGCCCTGACAGGGGGAGAGACCCAGTACTTC

CDR3 length: 18
V gene: TRBV9
J gene: TRBJ1-2
clone size: -
D gene: TRBD1
CDR3 protein: CASSSYDRARLGVYGYTF
CDR3 DNA: TGTGCCAGCAGCTCCTATGACAGGGCCAGACTGGGGGTCTATGGCTACACCTTC

CDR3 length: 15
V gene: TRBV6-4
J gene: TRBJ2-3
clone size: -
D gene: -
CDR3 protein: CASSDWAGATDTQYF
CDR3 DNA: TGTGCCAGCAGTGACTGGGCGGGGGCCACAGATACGCAGTATTTT

CDR3 length: 12
V gene: TRBV7-2
J gene: TRBJ1-3
clone size: -
D gene: -
CDR3 protein: CASSSERNTIYF
CDR3 DNA: TGTGCCAGCAGCTCCGAGAGAAACACCATATATTTT

CDR3 length: 14
V gene: TRBV19
J gene: TRBJ1-2
clone size: -
D gene: TRBD1
CDR3 protein: CASSLYTGDYGYTF
CDR3 DNA: TGTGCCAGTAGTCTATACACAGGGGACTATGGCTACACCTTC

CDR3 length: 17
V gene: TRBV28
J gene: TRBJ1-2
clone size: -
D gene: TRBD1
CDR3 protein: CASSLLGSGQGDYGYTF
CDR3 DNA: TGTGCCAGCAGTTTATTAGGCTCGGGACAGGGGGACTATGGCTACACCTTC

CDR3 length: 13
V gene: TRBV6-4
J gene: TRBJ1-5
clone size: -
D gene: -
CDR3 protein: CASSEGLNQPQHF
CDR3 DNA: TGTGCCAGCAGTGAGGGGTTGAATCAGCCCCAGCATTTT

CDR3 length: 13
V gene: TRBV19
J gene: TRBJ1-3
clone size: -
D gene: -
CDR3 protein: CASRTVFGNTIYF
CDR3 DNA: TGTGCCAGTAGAACGGTTTTTGGAAACACCATATATTTT

CDR3 length: 15
V gene: TRBV7-6
J gene: TRBJ1-6
clone size: -
D gene: -
CDR3 protein: CASSGGGGGNSPLHF
CDR3 DNA: TGTGCCAGCAGCGGCGGGGGGGGCGGAAATTCACCCCTCCACTTT

CDR3 length: 14
V gene: TRBV28
J gene: TRBJ1-5
clone size: -
D gene: TRBD1
CDR3 protein: CASSPTGGEQPQHF
CDR3 DNA: TGTGCCAGCAGCCCGACAGGGGGCGAGCAGCCCCAGCATTTT

CDR3 length: 12
V gene: TRBV28
J gene: TRBJ1-1
clone size: -
D gene: -
CDR3 protein: CASLSPRGEAFF
CDR3 DNA: TGTGCCAGTCTCTCCCCACGGGGTGAAGCTTTCTTT

CDR3 length: 19
V gene: TRBV4-3
J gene: TRBJ2-3
clone size: -
D gene: -
CDR3 protein: CASSLSPGQGLPSTDTQYF
CDR3 DNA: TGCGCCAGCAGCCTTTCTCCAGGACAGGGACTACCTAGCACAGATACGCAGTATTTT

CDR3 length: 14
V gene: TRBV9
J gene: TRBJ1-2
clone size: -
D gene: -
CDR3 protein: CASSVQTQNYGYTF
CDR3 DNA: TGTGCCAGCAGCGTGCAGACTCAGAACTATGGCTACACCTTC

CDR3 length: 20
V gene: TRBV13
J gene: TRBJ2-3
clone size: -
D gene: TRBD2
CDR3 protein: CASSSLGLAGGRVGTDTQYF
CDR3 DNA: TGTGCCAGCAGTTCCTTAGGCCTAGCGGGGGGGCGTGTCGGGACAGATACGCAGTATTTT

CDR3 length: 14
V gene: TRBV5-6
J gene: TRBJ1-1
clone size: few
D gene: TRBD1
CDR3 protein: CASSADRGNTEAFF
CDR3 DNA: TGTGCCAGCAGCGCGGACAGGGGGAACACTGAAGCTTTCTTT

CDR3 length: 16
V gene: TRBV5-1
J gene: TRBJ2-5
clone size: -
D gene: -
CDR3 protein: CASSLGTRGRRETQYF
CDR3 DNA: TGCGCCAGCAGCTTGGGGACGCGGGGGCGCAGGGAGACCCAGTACTTC

CDR3 length: 16
V gene: TRBV7-2
J gene: TRBJ2-5
clone size: -
D gene: -
CDR3 protein: CASSYQGRPYQETQYF
CDR3 DNA: TGTGCCAGCAGCTACCAGGGACGCCCGTACCAAGAGACCCAGTACTTC

CDR3 length: 13
V gene: TRBV27
J gene: TRBJ2-5
clone size: -
D gene: -
CDR3 protein: CASSLEEGSTQYF
CDR3 DNA: TGTGCCAGCAGTTTGGAGGAGGGCTCGACCCAGTACTTC

CDR3 length: 14
V gene: TRBV19
J gene: TRBJ2-4
clone size: -
D gene: -
CDR3 protein: CASSIAQGMNIQYF
CDR3 DNA: TGTGCCAGTAGTATAGCACAGGGAATGAACATTCAGTACTTC

CDR3 length: 12
V gene: TRBV28
J gene: TRBJ2-7
clone size: once
D gene: -
CDR3 protein: CASMDPSYEQYF
CDR3 DNA: TGTGCCAGCATGGACCCTTCCTACGAGCAGTACTTC

CDR3 length: 13
V gene: TRBV6-1
J gene: TRBJ2-1
clone size: -
D gene: -
CDR3 protein: CASSEGDFNEQFF
CDR3 DNA: TGTGCCAGCAGTGAAGGTGACTTCAATGAGCAGTTCTTC

CDR3 length: 13
V gene: TRBV5-5
J gene: TRBJ1-2
clone size: -
D gene: -
CDR3 protein: CASSFDPRNGYTF
CDR3 DNA: TGTGCCAGCAGCTTCGACCCCAGGAATGGCTACACCTTC

CDR3 length: 11
V gene: TRBV6-6
J gene: TRBJ1-2
clone size: -
D gene: -
CDR3 protein: CASQGAVGYTF
CDR3 DNA: TGTGCCAGCCAAGGGGCGGTGGGCTACACCTTC

CDR3 length: 12
V gene: TRBV5-8
J gene: TRBJ1-1
clone size: -
D gene: -
CDR3 protein: CASSLRRGEAFF
CDR3 DNA: TGTGCCAGCAGCTTGCGCAGGGGTGAAGCTTTCTTT

CDR3 length: 13
V gene: TRBV6-1
J gene: TRBJ1-2
clone size: -
D gene: -
CDR3 protein: CASSHDLRYGYTF
CDR3 DNA: TGTGCCAGCAGCCACGACCTCCGGTATGGCTACACCTTC

CDR3 length: 15
V gene: TRBV27
J gene: TRBJ1-4
clone size: -
D gene: TRBD1
CDR3 protein: CASRLTGTANEKLFF
CDR3 DNA: TGTGCCAGCAGGCTTACCGGGACAGCTAATGAAAAACTGTTTTTT

CDR3 length: 14
V gene: TRBV9
J gene: TRBJ1-1
clone size: -
D gene: -
CDR3 protein: CASSVGTAYTEAFF
CDR3 DNA: TGTGCCAGCAGCGTAGGGACAGCCTACACTGAAGCTTTCTTT

CDR3 length: 15
V gene: TRBV11-2
J gene: TRBJ1-6
clone size: -
D gene: TRBD1
CDR3 protein: CASRLGTVNNSPLHF
CDR3 DNA: TGTGCCAGCAGACTAGGGACAGTTAATAATTCACCCCTCCACTTT

CDR3 length: 14
V gene: TRBV15
J gene: TRBJ1-4
clone size: -
D gene: -
CDR3 protein: CATTRGATNEKLFF
CDR3 DNA: TGTGCCACCACACGAGGGGCCACTAATGAAAAACTGTTTTTT

CDR3 length: 16
V gene: TRBV10-3
J gene: TRBJ1-3
clone size: -
D gene: TRBD1
CDR3 protein: CAISETGQGTRNTIYF
CDR3 DNA: TGTGCCATCAGTGAGACAGGACAGGGGACAAGAAACACCATATATTTT

CDR3 length: 17
V gene: TRBV4-2
J gene: TRBJ2-3
clone size: -
D gene: -
CDR3 protein: CASSQDSGRGRTDTQYF
CDR3 DNA: TGTGCCAGCAGCCAAGATTCAGGGCGGGGACGCACAGATACGCAGTATTTT

CDR3 length: 14
V gene: TRBV10-2
J gene: TRBJ2-3
clone size: once
D gene: TRBD2
CDR3 protein: CASSGTSGGHTQYF
CDR3 DNA: TGCGCCAGCAGTGGGACTAGCGGGGGCCATACGCAGTATTTT

CDR3 length: 13
V gene: TRBV14
J gene: TRBJ1-1
clone size: -
D gene: -
CDR3 protein: CASSATPSGGAFF
CDR3 DNA: TGTGCCAGCAGCGCCACTCCGTCCGGCGGGGCTTTCTTT

CDR3 length: 16
V gene: TRBV14
J gene: TRBJ2-2
clone size: -
D gene: TRBD2
CDR3 protein: CASSPRLAGNTGELFF
CDR3 DNA: TGTGCCAGCAGCCCCAGACTAGCGGGGAACACCGGGGAGCTGTTTTTT

CDR3 length: 14
V gene: TRBV15
J gene: TRBJ2-7
clone size: -
D gene: -
CDR3 protein: CATSDWDTSYEQYF
CDR3 DNA: TGTGCCACCAGCGATTGGGACACCTCCTACGAGCAGTACTTC

CDR3 length: 17
V gene: TRBV5-5
J gene: TRBJ2-6
clone size: -
D gene: TRBD2
CDR3 protein: CASSGPGEGPGANVLTF
CDR3 DNA: TGTGCCAGCAGCGGACCGGGGGAGGGACCTGGGGCCAACGTCCTGACTTTC

CDR3 length: 15
V gene: TRBV5-5
J gene: TRBJ2-5
clone size: -
D gene: -
CDR3 protein: CASSLRTGRGETQYF
CDR3 DNA: TGTGCCAGCAGCCTGAGGACAGGGAGGGGAGAGACCCAGTACTTC